The TCR beta chain under discussion was sequenced for a study of metastatic and nonmetastatic thyroid tumors. In this sample, this clone turned up many times. TCRdb re-analyzed the PCR reads using MiXCR. Here the sample spans some 45,000 clones, about 16% being singletons. The V gene's germline CDR1 is MGHRA and CDR2 YSYEKL. The CDR3 runs to 17 residues. V lost 0 bases and J 6 bases, leaving 18 bases between the germline ends. Nobody among the patients had been given any treatment before thyroid surgery. The genes are TRBV4-1 and TRBJ2-1; maybe TRBD2 (7 bases). This receptor was obtained from a female donor with papillary thyroid cancer or a benign thyroid nodule (not recorded which). Some clones in this sample may be carry-over from other donors' samples. What was sequenced was blood. CDR3 nucleotide sequence: TGCGCCAGCAGCCAAGATGGAGGGGGGCTAGCGGCCAATGAGCAGTTCTTC. This codes for CASSQDGGGLAANEQFF.